Only one count was recorded for the clone carrying this T cell receptor beta chain. Relative to the germline gene, one junction end is altered; a read error may explain this. Repertoires were generated with immunoSEQ multiplex PCR, while TCRdb's copy carries only in-frame clones and drops some. The sample includes around 130,000 clones, around 84% seen only once; the top ten take about 3.5%. CDR3 size: 13 residues. The germline gives CDR1 MNHEY, CDR2 SVGAGI. These data originate in a study of cytotoxic CD8 clonotypes in ibrutinib-treated CLL. Across the whole study: Among patients, some 25 responded partially and 2 completely; 14 then stayed remitted and some 12 progressed after median about 74 months. There were, on average, approximately 250,000 productive templates and some 90,000 productive rearrangements per sample.

The V gene is TRBV6-5, the J gene TRBJ2-5; D may correspond to TRBD1 or TRBD2 (5 bases each). The sequence derives from a human donor with chronic lymphocytic leukemia. This specimen consisted of PBMCs, obtained after 24 months of ibrutinib treatment. CDR3 coding DNA: TGTGCCATCAGTGAGTCCGGGGACGGGGCCCAGTACTTC. Its protein is CAISESGDGAQYF.